The 13 T cell receptor beta chains below come from one sample, sequenced in a study of regulatory T cells in long-lasting Graves disease. The time point here: newly diagnosed GD, antithyroid drugs for less than 3 months. RNA from PBMCs was the source of the TCR library. Assembly of TCR beta libraries relied on iRepertoire HTBI primers together with Arm-PCR of CDR3 regions. TCRdb itself ran the multiplex PCR reads through MiXCR, one entry per CDR3 protein. The profile shows 680,000 or so distinct CDR3 sequences, approximately 15% of them singletons. These data were likewise used in another study, on T cells in Graves' hyperthyroidism and ophthalmopathy.

Sequenced here: peripheral blood mononuclear cells (PBMCs), sampled at new diagnosis, from a patient treated with antithyroid drugs. These receptors were obtained from a woman younger than 45 with Graves disease.

This clonotype was found many times. The chain combines TRBV11-2 with TRBJ1-5; TRBD1 agrees at 8 bases. Per the germline V gene, CDR1 is SGHAT and CDR2 is FQNNGV. Trimming at V came to 3 bases and at J to 0 bases, leaving 10 bases not matched to a gene. The CDR3 has 18 residues. CDR3 sequence reads: CASSFAADRGYSNQPQHF. The CDR3, as DNA: TGTGCCAGCAGCTTCGCCGCCGACAGGGGTTATAGCAATCAGCCCCAGCATTTT.

At least ten counts were recorded for this clonotype. The chain employs TRBV20-1 and TRBJ2-1, with D possibly matching TRBD1 (5 bases). The CDR3 runs 12 residues. Germline values: CDR1 DFQATT, CDR2 SNEGSKA (reference sequence). Trimming removed 3 bases at V and 8 bases at J, with 11 bases between. The CDR3 spells CSASSGLDEQFF. In nucleotides, the CDR3 is TGCAGTGCTAGTTCAGGGCTGGATGAGCAGTTCTTC.

This clonotype was observed at least ten times. CDR3 nucleotides: TGTGCTAGTGGCCCCACGGGGGTGGGGGCTGAAGCTTTCTTT. Translated, it gives CASGPTGVGAEAFF. The chain links TRBV12-5 to TRBJ1-1, with D possibly being TRBD1 (5 bases). Trimming left V 6 bases short and J 6 bases short, with 17 bases between. The CDR3 length is 14 residues. Germline loops: CDR1 LGHNT, CDR2 FRNRAP.

The CDR3 DNA is TGTGCCACCAGTGATTCCAGGGGAACCCAAGAGACCCAGTACTTC. Translation: CATSDSRGTQETQYF. The genes are TRBV24-1 and TRBJ2-5; a weak D match, TRBD1 (6 bases). CDR3 size: 15 residues. Trimming pared 2 bases from V and 1 base from J, leaving 10 bases between. The V gene's germline CDR1 is KGHDR and CDR2 SFDVKD.

A few counts support this clonotype. The genes are TRBV29-1 and TRBJ2-7, with D possibly TRBD2 on 5 matching bases. There are 14 residues in the CDR3. Trimming took off 6 bases at V and 4 bases at J, with 19 bases between the two ends. Germline values: CDR1 SQVTM, CDR2 ANQGSEA. The DNA for the CDR3 is TGCAGCGTCGTAAAGGGAGCCCCCGGTTACGAGCAGTACTTC. Protein sequence: CSVVKGAPGYEQYF.

At least ten counts were recorded for this clonotype. The genes are TRBV12-3 or TRBV12-4 and TRBJ1-5; TRBD1 agrees at 7 bases. With V trimmed by 4 bases and J by 3 bases, 9 bases remained unmatched. CDR3 size: 16 residues. Here the CDR3 reads CASSSHPGQINQPQHF. The CDR3 DNA reads TGTGCCAGCAGTTCACACCCGGGACAGATCAATCAGCCCCAGCATTTT.

This clonotype was observed at least ten times. The rearrangement links TRBV28 to TRBJ2-3; D possibly corresponds to TRBD2 (6 bases). V was clipped by 5 bases and J by 2 bases, with 17 bases between them. This CDR3 contains 16 residues. In germline, CDR1 is MDHEN, CDR2 SYDVKM. CDR3 loop: CASSEEKGRFTDTQYF. CDR3 DNA: TGTGCCAGCAGTGAGGAGAAGGGGAGGTTCACAGATACGCAGTATTTT.

The chain couples TRBV7-9 to TRBJ1-3, with TRBD1 as a possible D gene (5 bases). V lost 6 bases and J lost 0, with 15 bases in between. The CDR3 length is 16 residues. Per germline, CDR1 SEHNR and CDR2 FQNEAQ (reference sequence). CDR3 nucleotide sequence: TGTGCCAGCAGGGGGGTTGAGGCATCCTCTGGAAACACCATATATTTT. Its protein is CASRGVEASSGNTIYF.

This clonotype was observed many times. The chain employs TRBV19 and TRBJ1-2; no definite D call. This CDR3 is 16 amino acids long. Germline lookup yields CDR1 LNHDA and CDR2 SQIVND (reference sequence). V dropped 9 bases and J dropped 4 bases, with 24 bases sitting between them. The CDR3 is CASTPSPRPVRYGYTF. CDR3 nucleotides: TGTGCCAGCACTCCCTCCCCGCGGCCGGTACGCTATGGCTACACCTTC.

The genes are TRBV30 and TRBJ2-1; 7 bases align to TRBD1. Germline V gene lookup returns CDR1 GTSNPN and CDR2 SVGIG (reference sequence). The CDR3 is 15 residues long. Trimming took 2 bases from V and 4 from J; bases not matched to a gene: 8. Here the CDR3 reads CAWSSNTGVYNEQFF. Written as DNA, the CDR3 is TGTGCCTGGAGTTCTAACACAGGGGTTTACAATGAGCAGTTCTTC.

This chain connects TRBV3-1 to TRBJ1-4; D is undetermined. This CDR3 spans 17 amino acids. V was clipped by 4 bases and J by 0 bases, with 15 bases between them. Germline CDR1 LGHDT, CDR2 YNNKEL (reference sequence). CDR3 amino acids: CASSLRFGGPTNEKLFF. The CDR3 coding sequence is TGTGCCAGCAGCCTAAGGTTTGGCGGCCCAACTAATGAAAAACTGTTTTTT.

The sample holds many counts of this clonotype. V is TRBV12-5 and J is TRBJ2-1, with D hard to call. This CDR3 contains 14 residues. CDR1 and CDR2 from the germline V gene are LGHNT and FRNRAP. V gave up 6 bases and J gave up 5 bases, with 14 bases separating them. CDR3 sequence reads: CASGRTYKDNEQFF. CDR3 DNA: TGTGCTAGTGGCCGGACCTATAAGGACAATGAGCAGTTCTTC.

This chain joins TRBV20-1 and TRBJ2-1; D may be TRBD1 (6 bases). The germline V and J ends were trimmed by 1 base and 4 bases, with 20 bases remaining between them. There are 17 residues in the CDR3. The germline V gene has CDR1 DFQATT and CDR2 SNEGSKA (reference sequence). The CDR3 here is CSARAPVGGDMYNEQFF. DNA for the CDR3: TGCAGTGCTAGAGCCCCCGTAGGGGGAGATATGTACAATGAGCAGTTCTTC.